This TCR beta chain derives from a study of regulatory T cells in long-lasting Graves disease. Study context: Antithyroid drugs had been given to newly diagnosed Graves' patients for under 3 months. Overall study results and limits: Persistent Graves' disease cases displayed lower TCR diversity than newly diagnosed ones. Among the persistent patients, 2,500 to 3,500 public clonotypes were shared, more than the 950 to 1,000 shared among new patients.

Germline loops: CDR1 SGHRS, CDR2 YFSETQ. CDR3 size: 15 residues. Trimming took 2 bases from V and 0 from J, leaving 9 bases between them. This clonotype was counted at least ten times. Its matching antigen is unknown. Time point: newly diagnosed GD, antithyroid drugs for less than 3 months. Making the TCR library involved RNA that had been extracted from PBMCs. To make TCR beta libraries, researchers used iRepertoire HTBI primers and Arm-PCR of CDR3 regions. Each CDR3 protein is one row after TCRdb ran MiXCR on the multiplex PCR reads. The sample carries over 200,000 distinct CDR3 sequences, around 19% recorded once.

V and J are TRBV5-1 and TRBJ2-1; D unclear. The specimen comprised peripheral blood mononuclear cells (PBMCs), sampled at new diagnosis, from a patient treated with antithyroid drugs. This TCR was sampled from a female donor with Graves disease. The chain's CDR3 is CASSFSQSSYNEQFF. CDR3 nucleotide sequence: TGCGCCAGCAGCTTCAGCCAAAGCTCCTACAATGAGCAGTTCTTC.